Listed below are T cell receptor beta chains from one sample, sequenced in a study of blood T cell repertoires in COVID-19. Generated by immunoSEQ multiplex PCR, the TCRdb table keeps only in-frame clones and is missing some. There are some 320,000 clones in the sample; approximately 88% occur only once, and 5.5% to 8% lies in the top ten. Input material: peripheral blood. The source is a woman under 40 who had recovered from COVID-19. CDR3s include the opening cysteine and the closing phenylalanine or tryptophan.

TRBV3-1/TRBV3-2	TRBJ1-2	CASSQEGQGGGYTF
TRBV28	TRBJ2-7	CASFHRDSYEQYF
TRBV2	TRBJ2-7	CASSDRAGFNEQYF
TRBV28	TRBJ1-2	CASSLPPGGELYYTF
TRBV28	TRBJ1-4	CASSSPRRGGEKLFF
TRBV5-8	TRBJ1-2	CASSPGTHFNYGYTF
TRBV9	TRBJ1-2	CASSVAGDGYGYTF
TRBV6-5	TRBJ2-1	CASDTSGGNNEQFF
TRBV12-3/TRBV12-4	TRBJ2-7	CASSFDISYEQYF
TRBV6-5	TRBJ1-4	CASSYGGSGNEKLFF
TRBV19	TRBJ1-2	CASSIPDRGRIGYTF
TRBV30	TRBJ2-3	CAWRGGTDTQYF
TRBV19	TRBJ2-1	CASSIGAENEQFF
TRBV4-1	TRBJ2-7	CASSLQSGYEQYF
TRBV18	TRBJ1-2	CASSPPDQYGYTF
TRBV5-1	TRBJ2-4	CASSPYRASKNIQYF
TRBV19	TRBJ2-2	CASSIQRDSGELFF
TRBV5-5	TRBJ1-1	CASSLDRANTEAFF
TRBV5-4	TRBJ2-3	CASSLDRAGDTQYF
TRBV7-9	TRBJ2-2	CASSPTGTGELFF
TRBV18	TRBJ1-4	CASSPIGSNEKLFF
TRBV5-8	TRBJ1-2	CASSQGGTGGYTF
TRBV30	TRBJ1-2	CAWSPRGQGGYTF
TRBV30	TRBJ1-2	CAGGFYGYTF
TRBV28	TRBJ1-5	CASITGTGAGPSHNQPQHF
TRBV5-1	TRBJ1-4	CASSLAQGAGEKLFF
TRBV19	TRBJ2-2	CASHAGGIARGSNTGELFF
TRBV5-6	TRBJ2-1	CASSFDLAFDEQFF
TRBV6-5	TRBJ1-6	CASRREKNSPLHF
TRBV5-5	TRBJ1-2	CASSFGDRVGYTF
TRBV2	TRBJ2-1	CASRERGARSAEQFF
TRBV29-1	TRBJ1-2	CSVESVEDGYTF
TRBV7-9	TRBJ2-5	CASSPNGASQETQYF
TRBV28	TRBJ1-1	CASRNGPGATEAFF
TRBV11-3	TRBJ1-1	CASSFSGGNTEAFF
TRBV5-6	TRBJ2-1	CASSLPRQGYNEQFF
TRBV19	TRBJ2-1	CASSIKGGGGYNEQFF
TRBV24-1	TRBJ1-4	CATSSSISNEKLFF
TRBV6-5	TRBJ2-7	CASSYSEGAYEQYF
TRBV19	TRBJ1-6	CASSRRRDTLGEDSPLHF
TRBV19	TRBJ1-2	CASSIGAGLSYGYTF
TRBV27	TRBJ2-2	CASTPAGPGELFF
TRBV5-1	TRBJ2-1	CASSLGLAVNEQFF
TRBV2	TRBJ2-2	CASSEEGAYTGELFF
TRBV6-5	TRBJ1-4	CASSYSGTATNEKLFF
TRBV6-5	TRBJ1-2	CASSYGAGLSYGYTF
TRBV24-1	TRBJ1-3	CATSDPRTGGNTIYF
TRBV18	TRBJ2-2	CASSGGVTGELFF
TRBV4-1	TRBJ1-2	CASSQTSRGRDGYTF
TRBV6-2/TRBV6-3	TRBJ1-5	CASSKSRDQPQHF
TRBV5-8	TRBJ2-1	CASSRPGQNYNEQFF
TRBV6-5	TRBJ2-7	CASRLTGGGSYEQYF
TRBV28	TRBJ1-1	CASSSPTGWGTEAFF
TRBV6-6	TRBJ1-6	CASRENQRGSPLHF
TRBV12-3/TRBV12-4	TRBJ2-7	CASSPAASYEQYF